Presented here are 17 T cell receptor beta chains from one specimen sequenced in a study of T cells in women clearing cervical HPV infection. The data were produced by immunoSEQ multiplex PCR, yet TCRdb's version contains in-frame clones alone and is incomplete. This table lists over 25,000 clones. Input material: blood buffy coat. All receptors derive from a woman between 18 and 69 years old with a cervical HPV16 infection that either progressed to CIN3+ or cleared (not recorded which).

A note on this clone: The sequenced fragment ends 3 residues before the CDR3 boundary, so the rest is inferred from the germline J gene. The chain combines TRBV5-1 with TRBJ2-5; 7 bases match TRBD2. Germline loops: CDR1 SGHRS, CDR2 YFSETQ. The CDR3 contains 14 residues. J lost 5 bases, V lost 0 bases, and 4 bases had no gene match. CDR3: CASSLGTRGETQYF. Incomplete CDR3 DNA: TGCGCCAGCAGCTTGGGGACTAGAGGCGAGACC.

In regard to this clone: One end of the junction varies from germline; a read error may be responsible. Read sequence stops 3 residues before the CDR3 end, and the germline J gene provides the missing end. The V call is TRBV5-1, the J call TRBJ2-3, with TRBD2 matching 9 bases. CDR1 SGHRS and CDR2 YFSETQ come from the germline V gene. The CDR3 runs 15 residues. CDR3 in amino acids: CASTFSGRGTGTQYF. The sequenced CDR3 bases are TGCGCCAGCACCTTTAGCGGGAGAGGAACAGGTACG. Using reference TRBV5-1 and TRBJ2-3 for the parts outside the CDR3, the full variable domain is KAGVTQTPRYLIKTRGQQVTLSCSPISGHRSVSWYQQTPGQGLQFLFEYFSETQRNKGNFPGRFSGRQFSNSRSEMNVSTLELGDSALYLCASTFSGRGTGTQYFGPGTRLTVL.

A word on this clone: The read falls 3 residues short of the CDR3 end, and the missing part is taken from the germline J gene. This sequence joins TRBV28 and TRBJ2-3; D may be TRBD1 (5 bases). This CDR3 comprises 16 residues. V lost 5 bases and J lost 2, with 17 bases in between. Germline CDR1 reads MDHEN; CDR2 reads SYDVKM. CDR3 DNA, as far as it was read: TGTGCCAGCAGTCCCCGGTCAGGGTCCCCCACAGATACG. It yields the protein CASSPRSGSPTDT. The entire CDR3 sequence reads CASSPRSGSPTDTQYF.

About this clone itself: The CDR3 end lies 3 residues beyond the end of the read and is filled in from the germline J gene. This rearrangement joins TRBV30 to TRBJ2-1, with D possibly being TRBD2 (6 bases). The CDR3 spans 15 residues. Germline CDR1 is GTSNPN and CDR2 is SVGIG (reference sequence). V gave up 1 base and J gave up 5 bases, with 15 bases separating them. The CDR3 here is CAWSGFAGSNNEQFF. The part of the CDR3 DNA that was read is TGTGCCTGGAGTGGCTTCGCGGGATCGAACAATGAG.

Worth noting for this clone: With the read ending 3 residues before the CDR3 end, the germline J gene is used to fill in that end. The V call is TRBV29-1, the J call TRBJ2-4; 8 bases are a match to TRBD1. Germline V lookup: CDR1 SQVTM, CDR2 ANQGSEA. J lost 8 bases, V lost 4 bases, and 7 bases had no gene match. This CDR3 has 13 amino acids. The covered CDR3 bases are TGCAGCGTTGGCCCACAGGGGGTAGACATT. Residues: CSVGPQGVDI. The full CDR3 protein reads CSVGPQGVDIQYF.

In the case of this clone: The CDR3 goes on 3 residues after the read ends, and that part is filled in from the germline J gene. The V call is TRBV5-4, the J call TRBJ2-3, with TRBD2 matching over 11 bases. The germline gives CDR1 SGHNT, CDR2 YYREEE (reference sequence). The length of the CDR3 is 16 residues. CDR3 loop: CASSSLAGGIQETQYF. The covered CDR3 bases are TGTGCCAGCAGCTCCTTAGCGGGAGGGATACAAGAGACG.

As regards this clone: With the read ending 3 residues before the CDR3 end, the germline J gene is used to fill in that end. The chain carries TRBV19 and TRBJ1-2; 9 bases are a match to TRBD1. Looked up from germline, CDR1 is LNHDA and CDR2 is SQIVND (reference sequence). The CDR3 contains 14 residues. The CDR3 DNA, read in part, is TGTGCCAGTAGTATAAACCCGGGACAGGGTTCG. Encoded protein: CASSINPGQGS. In full, the CDR3 is CASSINPGQGSYTF.

Incomplete CDR3 DNA: TGTGCCAGCGGCCCTTCTAGCGGGACCGGCGGGGAG. Its protein is CASGPSSGTGGE. From start to end, the CDR3 is CASGPSSGTGGELFF. The chain carries TRBV12-3 or TRBV12-4 and TRBJ2-2; 9 nucleotides match TRBD2. The read is 3 residues too short to cover the CDR3 end, so that end is filled in from the germline J gene. CDR3 length equals 15 residues. With V trimmed by 8 bases and J by 7 bases, 11 bases remained unmatched.

Comment on this clone: The CDR3 end lies 3 residues beyond the end of the read and is filled in from the germline J gene. This rearrangement joins TRBV18 to TRBJ2-1; no clear D. The CDR3 is 11 amino acids. Germline V gene data show CDR1 as KGHSH and CDR2 as LQKENI. V was clipped by 3 bases and J by 5 bases, with 2 bases between them. This CDR3 is CASSPDNEQFF. CDR3 bases read: TGTGCCAGCTCACCCGACAATGAG.

For this clone: Read coverage stops 3 residues before the CDR3 terminus; the germline J gene supplies the remainder. The chain joins TRBV13 to TRBJ2-4; 12 nucleotides agree with TRBD2. The CDR3 consists of 16 residues. After removal of 3 bases from V and 9 bases from J, the junction contained 9 bases not matched to a gene. Looked up from germline, CDR1 is PRHDT and CDR2 is FYEKMQ (reference sequence). This chain's CDR3 is CASSLGLAGPRGIQYF. The covered CDR3 bases are TGTGCCAGCAGCTTGGGACTAGCGGGCCCCCGGGGCATT.

Regarding this clone: The junction and the germline gene differ at one end; a read error may be behind it. The read falls 3 residues short of the CDR3 end, and the missing part is taken from the germline J gene. The V call is TRBV18, the J call TRBJ1-2, with D tentatively TRBD1 (5 bases). Germline CDR1 is KGHSH and CDR2 is LQKENI. This CDR3 comprises 18 residues. The CDR3 loop reads CASSPPSGTSGRYNGYTF. CDR3 bases read: TGTGCCAGCTCACCACCAAGTGGGACTAGCGGGAGGTACAATGGG.

Concerning this clone itself: The read finishes 3 residues shy of the CDR3 end, and the germline J gene is used to complete it. The chain joins TRBV30 to TRBJ2-4; TRBD1 is a possible D gene (5 bases). Germline V gene sequence: CDR1 GTSNPN, CDR2 SVGIG (reference sequence). The CDR3 has 12 amino acids. The part of the CDR3 DNA that was read is TGTGCCTGGAGTGGGGGCTACTATGGT. Its protein is CAWSGGYYG. The whole CDR3 is CAWSGGYYGQYF. The full variable domain, with the rest looked up from reference TRBV30 and TRBJ2-4, is SQTIHQWPATLVQPVGSPLSLECTVEGTSNPNLYWYRQAAGRGLQLLFYSVGIGQISSEVPQNLSASRPQDRQFILSSKKLLLSDSGFYLCAWSGGYYGQYFGAGTRLSVL.

The CDR3 sequence is CASSAQAGGNTEAFF. CDR3 bases read: TGTGCCAGCAGCGCGCAGGCGGGGGGGAACACTGAA. The chain recombines TRBV11-2 with TRBJ1-1; D may be TRBD1 (5 bases). The read ends 3 residues early relative to the CDR3; the germline J gene fills the gap. V shed 5 bases and J shed 1 base, with 14 bases lying between them. This CDR3 region has 15 residues. Germline V gene sequence: CDR1 SGHAT, CDR2 FQNNGV.

Remarks on this clone: The read ends 3 residues early relative to the CDR3; the germline J gene fills the gap. The J gene is TRBJ1-2, the V gene TRBV19, with 8 bases fitting TRBD1. The germline CDR1 and CDR2 sequences are LNHDA and SQIVND (reference sequence). This CDR3 region has 15 residues. CDR3 DNA (partial): TGTGCCAGTAGTATAGAAAGGACAGGGATCCGGGGC. Protein: CASSIERTGIRG. The complete CDR3 protein is CASSIERTGIRGYTF.

This clone is deemed medium-sized by its frequency. The read falls 3 residues short of the CDR3 end, and the missing part is taken from the germline J gene. V is TRBV19 and J is TRBJ2-5; D possibly corresponds to TRBD1 (6 bases). The CDR3 runs to 14 residues. V lost 5 bases to trimming and J lost 5 bases, with 15 bases between them. Germline-derived CDR1 and CDR2 are LNHDA and SQIVND (reference sequence). The CDR3 loop is CASSPGEGVETQYF. CDR3 DNA (partial): TGTGCCAGTAGTCCAGGAGAGGGGGTGGAGACC.

As to this clone: The read halts 3 residues ahead of the CDR3 end, with the missing end drawn from the germline J gene. The V call is TRBV4-1, the J call TRBJ2-2; 7 nucleotides agree with TRBD2. Germline V gene data show CDR1 as MGHRA and CDR2 as YSYEKL. CDR3 size: 17 residues. V lost 0 bases, J lost 8 bases, and 12 bases stayed unmatched. The covered CDR3 bases are TGCGCCAGCAGCCAAGATTTTGACGGCGGGAGCGGGGGGGAG. Translation gives CASSQDFDGGSGGE. From start to end, the CDR3 is CASSQDFDGGSGGELFF.

With respect to this clone: The read terminates 3 residues before the CDR3 end, so the remaining end is supplied by the germline J gene. The chain recombines TRBV7-8 with TRBJ2-7; D may be TRBD1 (6 bases). There are 17 residues in the CDR3. Trimming stripped 5 bases from V and 5 bases from J, with 25 bases between. Germline CDR1 and CDR2: SGHVS and FQNEAQ. CDR3 region: CASSQIAVGQYSDEQYF. The DNA read from the CDR3 is TGTGCCAGCAGCCAGATCGCCGTTGGACAGTATTCTGACGAG.